Below are 7 T cell receptor beta chains sequenced from a single sample in a study of cytomegalovirus exposure and HLA in healthy donors. PCR used 60 Vbeta primers and 13 Jbeta primers. The table came from immunoSEQ multiplex PCR; TCRdb's copy has only in-frame clones and leaves some out. The specimen's table records about 54,000 clones. Sequenced input: PBMCs. All receptors derive from a woman aged 40 to 50 in good health and CMV-seronegative.

The CDR3 DNA is TGCGCCAGCAGCTTACTAGGGCGGCAGGAGACCCAGTACTTC. Translating gives CASSLLGRQETQYF. The J gene is TRBJ2-5, the V gene TRBV5-1, with a possible D match to TRBD2 (5 bases). Germline values: CDR1 SGHRS, CDR2 YFSETQ. Trimming removed 2 bases from V and 5 bases from J, with 13 bases in between. This CDR3 contains 14 residues.

The J gene is TRBJ1-3, the V gene TRBV7-9; TRBD1 matches at 10 bases. This CDR3 contains 16 residues. The germline V gene encodes CDR1 SEHNR and CDR2 FQNEAQ (reference sequence). V was pared by 1 base and J by 1 base, with 1 base of the junction left unmatched. The CDR3 reads CASSLGQGASGNTIYF. CDR3 sequence (DNA): TGTGCCAGCAGCTTAGGACAGGGGGCTTCTGGAAACACCATATATTTT.

The V gene is TRBV10-3, the J gene TRBJ2-2; TRBD1 might be the D (5 bases). The V end lost 4 bases, the J end lost 3 bases, and 12 bases lay between the germline ends. The CDR3 totals 15 residues. Germline V gene data show CDR1 as ENHRY and CDR2 as SYGVKD. The CDR3 nucleotides are TGTGCCATCAGTGGTCAGGGCGTGGACACCGGGGAGCTGTTTTTT. Protein: CAISGQGVDTGELFF.

The genes are TRBV7-9 and TRBJ1-4; D is possibly TRBD1 (5 bases). From germline, CDR1 is SEHNR and CDR2 FQNEAQ (reference sequence). Trimming removed 5 bases at V and 0 bases at J, with 13 bases between. The CDR3 extends over 16 amino acids. CDR3 coding DNA: TGTGCCAGCAGCCGGGACTTAGTTCCAACTAATGAAAAACTGTTTTTT. Translation gives CASSRDLVPTNEKLFF.

The gene calls are TRBV28 and TRBJ2-7; the match to TRBD2 covers 11 bases. Per the germline V gene, CDR1 is MDHEN and CDR2 is SYDVKM. Unmatched junction bases numbered 8, after V lost 7 bases and J lost 6 bases. CDR3 length: 14 residues. CDR3 loop: CASTFSGRAGEQYF. For the CDR3, the DNA is TGTGCCAGCACCTTTAGCGGGAGGGCGGGCGAGCAGTACTTC.

The chain carries TRBV7-9 and TRBJ2-6; TRBD1 is a possible D gene (7 bases). The CDR3 loop spans 18 amino acids. Germline V CDR1 and CDR2: SEHNR, FQNEAQ (reference sequence). Between the trimmed V and J ends, which lost 5 bases and 0 bases, there was a span of 17 bases. DNA of the CDR3: TGTGCCAGCAGCCACTCGGGGGACAGCACCTCTGGGGCCAACGTCCTGACTTTC. Translation: CASSHSGDSTSGANVLTF.

The chain joins TRBV5-8 to TRBJ2-7; 12 bases are a match to TRBD2. CDR1 SGHTS and CDR2 YDEGEE come from the germline V gene. The CDR3 spans 16 residues. After removal of 4 bases from V and 2 bases from J, the junction contained 7 bases not matched to a gene. The CDR3 protein is CASSPTRLAGAYEQYF. The CDR3, as DNA: TGTGCCAGCAGCCCAACCAGACTAGCGGGAGCCTACGAGCAGTACTTC.